The next 2 T cell receptor beta chains were all read from a single sample in a study of vaccination effects on CD4 cells after COVID-19. Libraries were prepared by immunoSEQ multiplex PCR; TCRdb keeps only in-frame clonotypes and omits some of them. This sample carries approximately 70,000 clones, around 70% of them seen once, and the ten largest clones take about 2%. No cognate antigen is known for these TCRs. Upon completion of around ten days in culture, CD4+ T cells were isolated. The participants, recipients of two vaccine doses, got either BNT162b2 or mRNA-1273. This specimen was CD4+ T cells from PBMCs cultured without peptide, taken after COVID-19 vaccination. Source of these receptors: a human donor who received a COVID-19 vaccine.

This rearrangement joins TRBV27 to TRBJ2-4; possibly TRBD1 for D (5 bases). The V end lost 6 bases, the J end lost 0 bases, and 18 bases lay between the germline ends. The CDR3 extends over 17 amino acids. CDR1 and CDR2 (germline): MNHEY, SMNVEV (reference sequence). Written as DNA, the CDR3 is TGTGCCAGCAGCCCTCACTGGGGCATCCAAGCCAAAAACATTCAGTACTTC. Translating it yields CASSPHWGIQAKNIQYF.

The gene calls are TRBV4-3 and TRBJ2-3, with a possible D match to TRBD2 (6 bases). V gave up 0 bases and J gave up 7 bases, with 17 bases separating them. Germline lookup yields CDR1 LGHNA and CDR2 YSLEER. This CDR3 comprises 16 residues. The CDR3 nucleotides read TGCGCCAGCAGCCAAGAGTCGGGGGTGGGCACGAATACGCAGTATTTT. Amino acids: CASSQESGVGTNTQYF.